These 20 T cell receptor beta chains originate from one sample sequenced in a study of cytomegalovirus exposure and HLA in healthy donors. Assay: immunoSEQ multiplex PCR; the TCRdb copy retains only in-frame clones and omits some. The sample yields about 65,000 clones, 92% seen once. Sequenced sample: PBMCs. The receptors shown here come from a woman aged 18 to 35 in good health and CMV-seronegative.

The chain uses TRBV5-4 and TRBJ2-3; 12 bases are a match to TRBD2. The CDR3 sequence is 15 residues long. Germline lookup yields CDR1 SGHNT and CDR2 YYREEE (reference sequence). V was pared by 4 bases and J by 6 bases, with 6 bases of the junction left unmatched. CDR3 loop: CASSRTSGTWDTQYF. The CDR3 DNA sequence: TGTGCCAGCAGCCGGACTAGCGGGACGTGGGATACGCAGTATTTT.

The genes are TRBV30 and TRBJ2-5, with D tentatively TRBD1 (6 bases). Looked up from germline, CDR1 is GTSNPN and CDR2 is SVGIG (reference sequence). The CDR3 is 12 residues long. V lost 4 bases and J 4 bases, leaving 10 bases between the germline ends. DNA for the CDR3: TGTGCCTGGAAAGACAGGCCAGAGACCCAGTACTTC. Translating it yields CAWKDRPETQYF.

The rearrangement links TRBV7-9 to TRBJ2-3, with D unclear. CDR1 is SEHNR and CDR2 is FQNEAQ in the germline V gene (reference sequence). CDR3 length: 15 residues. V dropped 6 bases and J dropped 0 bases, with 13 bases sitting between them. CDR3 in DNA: TGTGCCAGCAGTTCTGAGGAGTCTAGCACAGATACGCAGTATTTT. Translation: CASSSEESSTDTQYF.

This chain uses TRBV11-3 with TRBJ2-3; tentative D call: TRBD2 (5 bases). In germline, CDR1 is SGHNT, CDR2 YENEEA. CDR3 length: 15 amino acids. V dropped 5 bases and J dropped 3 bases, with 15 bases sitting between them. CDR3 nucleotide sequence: TGTGCCAGCAGCCCCTCCCCCAGCGGAACAGATACGCAGTATTTT. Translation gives CASSPSPSGTDTQYF.

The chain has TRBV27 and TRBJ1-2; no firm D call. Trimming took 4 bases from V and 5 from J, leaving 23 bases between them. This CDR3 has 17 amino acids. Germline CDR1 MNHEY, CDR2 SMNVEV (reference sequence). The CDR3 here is CASSSMIRRGMNYGYTF. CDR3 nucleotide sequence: TGTGCCAGCAGTTCCATGATAAGACGGGGAATGAATTATGGCTACACCTTC.

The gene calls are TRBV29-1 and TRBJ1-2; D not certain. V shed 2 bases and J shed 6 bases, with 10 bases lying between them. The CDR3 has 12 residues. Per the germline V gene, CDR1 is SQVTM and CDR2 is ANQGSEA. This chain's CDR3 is CSVERGRDGYTF. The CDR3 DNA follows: TGCAGCGTTGAACGAGGGCGGGATGGCTACACCTTC.

CDR3 in DNA: TGTGCCAGCAGCCTGGGGACAGCAACTGAAGCTTTCTTT. Translation: CASSLGTATEAFF. The chain carries TRBV7-8 and TRBJ1-1, with 7 bases fitting TRBD1. Unmatched junction bases numbered 5, after V lost 5 bases and J lost 5 bases. Per the germline V gene, CDR1 is SGHVS and CDR2 is FQNEAQ. The CDR3 totals 13 residues.

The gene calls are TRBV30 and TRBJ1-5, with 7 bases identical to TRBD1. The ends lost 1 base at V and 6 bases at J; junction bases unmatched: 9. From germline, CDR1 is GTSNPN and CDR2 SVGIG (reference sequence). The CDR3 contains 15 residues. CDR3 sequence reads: CAWSASGGRGQPQHF. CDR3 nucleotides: TGTGCCTGGAGTGCCTCAGGGGGAAGGGGTCAGCCCCAGCATTTT.

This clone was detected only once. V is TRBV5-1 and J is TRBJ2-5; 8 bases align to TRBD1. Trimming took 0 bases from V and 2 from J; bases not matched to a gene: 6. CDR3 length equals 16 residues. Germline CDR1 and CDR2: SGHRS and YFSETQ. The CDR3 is CASSLGAGGGQETQYF. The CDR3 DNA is TGCGCCAGCAGCTTGGGGGCAGGGGGCGGGCAAGAGACCCAGTACTTC.

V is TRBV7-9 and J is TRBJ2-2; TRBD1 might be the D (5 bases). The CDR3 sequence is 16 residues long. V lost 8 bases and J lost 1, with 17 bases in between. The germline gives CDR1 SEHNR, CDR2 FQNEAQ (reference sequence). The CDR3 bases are TGTGCCAGCCTCGTCGAAAGGGGAATGAACACCGGGGAGCTGTTTTTT. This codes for CASLVERGMNTGELFF. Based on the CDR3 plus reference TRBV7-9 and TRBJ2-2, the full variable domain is DTGVSQNPRHKITKRGQNVTFRCDPISEHNRLYWYRQTLGQGPEFLTYFQNEAQLEKSRLLSDRFSAERPKGSFSTLEIQRTEQGDSAMYLCASLVERGMNTGELFFGEGSRLTVL.

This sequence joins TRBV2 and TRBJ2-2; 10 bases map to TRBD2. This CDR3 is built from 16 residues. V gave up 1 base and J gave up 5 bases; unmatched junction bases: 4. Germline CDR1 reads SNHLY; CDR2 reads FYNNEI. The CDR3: CASSEGSGGATGELFF. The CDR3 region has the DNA TGTGCCAGCAGTGAAGGCAGCGGGGGGGCTACCGGGGAGCTGTTTTTT.

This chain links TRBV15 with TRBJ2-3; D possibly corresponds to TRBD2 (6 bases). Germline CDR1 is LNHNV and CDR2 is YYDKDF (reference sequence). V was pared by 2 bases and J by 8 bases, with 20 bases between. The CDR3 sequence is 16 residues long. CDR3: CATSRPAGTDFGTQYF. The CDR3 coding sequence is TGTGCCACCAGCAGACCTGCAGGGACTGATTTCGGTACGCAGTATTTT.

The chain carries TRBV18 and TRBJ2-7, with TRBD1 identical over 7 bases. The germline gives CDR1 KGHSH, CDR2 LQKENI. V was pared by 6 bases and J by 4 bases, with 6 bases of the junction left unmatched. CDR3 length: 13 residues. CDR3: CASSRRDSYEQYF. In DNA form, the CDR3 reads TGTGCCAGCTCGCGCCGGGACAGTTACGAGCAGTACTTC.

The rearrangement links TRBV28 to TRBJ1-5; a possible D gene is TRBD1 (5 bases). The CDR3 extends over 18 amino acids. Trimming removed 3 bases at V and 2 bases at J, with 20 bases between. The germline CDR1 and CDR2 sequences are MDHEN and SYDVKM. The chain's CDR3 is CASSFRGRDFFGNQPQHF. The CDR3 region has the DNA TGTGCCAGCAGTTTCCGAGGCCGGGACTTCTTCGGCAATCAGCCCCAGCATTTT.

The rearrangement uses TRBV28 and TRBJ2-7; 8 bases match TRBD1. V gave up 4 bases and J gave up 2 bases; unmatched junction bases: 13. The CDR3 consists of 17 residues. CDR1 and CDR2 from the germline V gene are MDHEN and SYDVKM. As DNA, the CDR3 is TGTGCCAGCAGTTCCTGGACCCGGGACAGGAACACCTACGAGCAGTACTTC. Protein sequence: CASSSWTRDRNTYEQYF.

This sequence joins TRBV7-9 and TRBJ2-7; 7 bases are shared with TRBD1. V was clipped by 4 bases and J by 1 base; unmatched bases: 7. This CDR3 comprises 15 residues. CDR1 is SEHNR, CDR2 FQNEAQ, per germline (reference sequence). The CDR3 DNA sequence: TGTGCCAGCAGCTACGACAGGGACCCTTCCTACGAGCAGTACTTC. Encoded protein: CASSYDRDPSYEQYF.

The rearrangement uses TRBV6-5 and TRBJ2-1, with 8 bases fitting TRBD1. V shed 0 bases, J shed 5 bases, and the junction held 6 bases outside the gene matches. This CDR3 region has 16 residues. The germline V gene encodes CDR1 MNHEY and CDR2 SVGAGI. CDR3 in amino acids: CASSYSWDRRNNEQFF. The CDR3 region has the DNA TGTGCCAGCAGTTACTCATGGGACAGGCGGAACAATGAGCAGTTCTTC.

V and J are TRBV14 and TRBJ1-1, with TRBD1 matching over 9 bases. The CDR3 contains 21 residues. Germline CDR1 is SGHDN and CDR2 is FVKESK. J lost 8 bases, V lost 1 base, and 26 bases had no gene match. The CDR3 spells CASSQGAWDRVYFVGKTEAFF. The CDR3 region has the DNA TGTGCCAGCAGCCAAGGGGCCTGGGACAGGGTTTATTTCGTCGGAAAAACCGAAGCTTTCTTT.

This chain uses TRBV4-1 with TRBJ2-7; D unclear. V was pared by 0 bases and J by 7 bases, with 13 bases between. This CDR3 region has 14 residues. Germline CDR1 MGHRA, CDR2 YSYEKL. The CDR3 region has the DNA TGCGCCAGCAGCCAAGATTCCGTACCCGGGGAGCAGTACTTC. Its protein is CASSQDSVPGEQYF.

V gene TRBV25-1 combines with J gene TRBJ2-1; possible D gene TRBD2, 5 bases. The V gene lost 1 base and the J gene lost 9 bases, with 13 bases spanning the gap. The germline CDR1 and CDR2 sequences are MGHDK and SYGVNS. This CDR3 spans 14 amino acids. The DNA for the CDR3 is TGTGCCAGCAGTGAATCAGACTGGGCGGGTGAGCAGTTCTTC. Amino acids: CASSESDWAGEQFF.